The 25 T cell receptor beta chains below were found in one sample sequenced in a study of T cells in Graves' hyperthyroidism and ophthalmopathy. The source material, RNA transcripts, was used to amplify TCR beta CDR3 regions. The TCR CDR3 first-round RT-PCR relied on the HTBI primer set. TCRdb re-called the multiplex PCR reads through MiXCR, storing one row per CDR3 protein. The repertoire has 650,000 to 750,000 distinct CDR3 sequences, 12% to 15% of them found once; the top ten carry roughly 10%. The sample comprised blood. Receptors originate from a young woman with Graves' hyperthyroidism.

This clonotype was counted between two and nine times. The chain carries TRBV28 and TRBJ2-2; D is uncertain. CDR1 MDHEN and CDR2 SYDVKM come from the germline V gene. The CDR3 covers 17 residues. Trimming took 3 bases from V and 0 from J, leaving 14 bases between them. The CDR3 DNA sequence: TGTGCCAGCAGTTTTTCCTGGCTGTCTACGAACACCGGGGAGCTGTTTTTT. It translates to CASSFSWLSTNTGELFF.

The sample holds many counts of this clonotype. V and J are TRBV10-3 and TRBJ2-5; 8 bases align to TRBD1. Germline V lookup: CDR1 ENHRY, CDR2 SYGVKD. There are 16 residues in the CDR3. J was trimmed by 1 base and V by 4 bases; bases with no gene match: 8. The chain's CDR3 is CAISGGRTGPQETQYF. DNA for the CDR3: TGTGCCATCAGTGGGGGAAGGACAGGGCCCCAAGAGACCCAGTACTTC.

This clonotype was seen repeatedly, ten times or more. The V gene is TRBV6-1, the J gene TRBJ2-1, with a weak D call TRBD1 (6 bases). With 5 bases removed from V and 4 bases from J, the gap between germline ends came to 12 bases. CDR3 length: 14 residues. From germline, CDR1 is MNHNS and CDR2 SASEGT. CDR3 residues: CASSTLTGYNEQFF. The CDR3 DNA sequence: TGTGCCAGCAGTACCTTGACAGGATACAATGAGCAGTTCTTC.

As to this clonotype: A much larger clonotype is one base distant, so this may be a read error. The genes are TRBV18 and TRBJ2-3; D is possibly TRBD2 (5 bases). The CDR3 is 13 amino acids. Germline V CDR1 and CDR2: KGHSH, LQKENI. V lost 6 bases, J lost 6 bases, and 13 bases lay in between. The chain's CDR3 is CASSPQWEDTQYF. The CDR3 DNA reads TGTGCCAGCTCCCCTCAGTGGGAGGATACGCAGTATTTT.

This clonotype was picked up a small number of times. The chain links TRBV18 to TRBJ2-5; a weak D match, TRBD1 (6 bases). The CDR3 covers 15 residues. V lost 2 bases and J 2 bases, leaving 12 bases between the germline ends. Germline lookup yields CDR1 KGHSH and CDR2 LQKENI. In DNA form, the CDR3 reads TGTGCCAGCTCACCAACGAGGACAGTACAAGAGACCCAGTACTTC. Protein product: CASSPTRTVQETQYF.

Here the CDR3 reads CAISDFQGKGYSNQPQHF. DNA of the CDR3: TGTGCCATCAGTGATTTCCAGGGGAAGGGTTATAGCAATCAGCCCCAGCATTTT. V is TRBV10-3 and J is TRBJ1-5, with a possible D match to TRBD1 (6 bases). The CDR3 totals 18 residues. Trimming removed 3 bases from V and 0 bases from J, with 18 bases in between. Germline CDR1 ENHRY, CDR2 SYGVKD.

The CDR3 coding sequence is TGTGCCAGCAGTACATCCCGGAGGGCCCGCACAGATACGCAGTATTTT. Protein sequence: CASSTSRRARTDTQYF. The chain recombines TRBV13 with TRBJ2-3; D possibly corresponds to TRBD2 (6 bases). This CDR3 region has 16 residues. V dropped 6 bases and J dropped 1 base, with 17 bases sitting between them. The germline gives CDR1 PRHDT, CDR2 FYEKMQ (reference sequence).

The table lists this clonotype with a few counts. This chain uses TRBV6-1 with TRBJ2-1, with 12 bases identical to TRBD2. Germline lookup yields CDR1 MNHNS and CDR2 SASEGT. With 6 bases clipped from V and 6 bases from J, the junction kept 3 bases outside the gene matches. This CDR3 has 14 amino acids. In DNA form, the CDR3 reads TGTGCCAGCAGAAGACTAGCGGGAGCCAATGAGCAGTTCTTC. Its translation is CASRRLAGANEQFF.

This clonotype occurred many times. The V gene is TRBV11-2, the J gene TRBJ2-7, with TRBD1 identical over 8 bases. Trimming took 3 bases from V and 2 from J; bases not matched to a gene: 3. Germline V gene lookup returns CDR1 SGHAT and CDR2 FQNNGV. There are 14 residues in the CDR3. CDR3 sequence reads: CASSLGQAPYEQYF. Here the CDR3 DNA reads TGTGCCAGCAGCTTGGGACAGGCCCCCTACGAGCAGTACTTC.

Comments on this clonotype: It may be a read error: a sequence one base away is much more abundant. This CDR3 is missing its conserved last phenylalanine or tryptophan, likely due to a read error. The gene calls are TRBV3-1 and TRBJ2-2; D is uncertain. CDR1 and CDR2 (germline): LGHDT, YNNKEL (reference sequence). The CDR3 is 12 amino acids. Between the trimmed V and J ends, which lost 2 bases and 4 bases, there was a span of 2 bases. The CDR3 DNA sequence: TGTGCCAGCAGCCAACGCACCGGGGAGCTGTTTTTG. Its protein is CASSQRTGELFL.

This clonotype was detected ten times or more. A junction end diverges from the germline sequence, so it may reflect a read error. The rearrangement joins TRBV11-2 to TRBJ2-1; tentatively, D is TRBD1 (5 bases). The CDR3 spans 12 residues. Per the germline V gene, CDR1 is SGHAT and CDR2 is FQNNGV. CDR3 protein: CASRLGVNEQFF. The CDR3 coding sequence is TGTGCCAGCAGATTAGGGGTCAATGAGCAGTTCTTC.

The V call is TRBV29-1, the J call TRBJ2-5, with a weak D call TRBD1 (5 bases). Germline V gene lookup returns CDR1 SQVTM and CDR2 ANQGSEA. The V end lost 6 bases, the J end lost 4 bases, and 12 bases lay between the germline ends. This CDR3 is built from 12 residues. The CDR3 protein is CSVLGAGETQYF. CDR3 nucleotide sequence: TGCAGCGTCCTAGGGGCAGGAGAGACCCAGTACTTC.

This clonotype was seen a few times. J is TRBJ2-5 and V is TRBV25-1; TRBD2 matches at 8 bases. Germline-derived CDR1 and CDR2 are MGHDK and SYGVNS. Trimming removed 3 bases from V and 5 bases from J; junction bases left unmatched: 5. This CDR3 contains 14 residues. In DNA, the CDR3 is TGTGCCAGCAGTGATGCGGGAGGAGGGGAGACCCAGTACTTC. Translation gives CASSDAGGGETQYF.

This clonotype was seen a handful of times. J is TRBJ2-1 and V is TRBV10-2; D unclear. The CDR3 sequence is 16 residues long. CDR1 is WSHSY and CDR2 is SAAADI in the germline V gene. Trimming cost V 8 bases and J 2 bases, with 19 bases left between them. The CDR3 bases are TGCGCCAGCGCCAAAGTATCACAAAAGGCCTACAATGAGCAGTTCTTC. Amino acids: CASAKVSQKAYNEQFF.

Only a few counts were recorded for this clonotype. The chain couples TRBV28 to TRBJ1-4, with D tentatively TRBD1 (6 bases). V dropped 2 bases and J dropped 4 bases, with 14 bases sitting between them. This CDR3 is built from 16 residues. Germline V gene sequence: CDR1 MDHEN, CDR2 SYDVKM. CDR3 DNA sequence: TGTGCCAGCAGTTTAGGGTGGGGGCGTTTTAATGAAAAACTGTTTTTT. Protein product: CASSLGWGRFNEKLFF.

This clonotype was recorded at least ten times. The chain uses TRBV7-9 and TRBJ2-7; possible D gene TRBD2, 6 bases. Germline V lookup: CDR1 SEHNR, CDR2 FQNEAQ (reference sequence). There are 14 residues in the CDR3. Deletions cut 5 bases from V and 7 bases from J, with 18 bases between. CDR3 sequence: CASSMGRNGAEQYF. In DNA form, the CDR3 reads TGTGCCAGCAGCATGGGGAGGAACGGCGCAGAGCAGTACTTC.

This clonotype was detected only a few times. The genes are TRBV28 and TRBJ2-3, with D possibly matching TRBD1 (6 bases). The ends were cut back, 3 bases at V and 6 bases at J, with 25 bases in the middle. CDR3 length equals 18 residues. The germline gives CDR1 MDHEN, CDR2 SYDVKM. CDR3 DNA: TGTGCCAGCAGTTTTACCTACACAGGGATAAAGGGGTACGATACGCAGTATTTT. Protein sequence: CASSFTYTGIKGYDTQYF.

In its sample, this clonotype was seen many times. J is TRBJ1-4 and V is TRBV30; a weak D match, TRBD1 (6 bases). CDR1 and CDR2 from the germline V gene are GTSNPN and SVGIG (reference sequence). CDR3 size: 14 residues. The germline V and J ends were trimmed by 1 base and 2 bases, with 8 bases remaining between them. CDR3 amino acids: CAWSGGLTNEKLFF. The CDR3 nucleotides read TGTGCCTGGAGTGGGGGGCTGACTAATGAAAAACTGTTTTTT. Together with reference TRBV30 and TRBJ1-4, the CDR3 gives the full variable domain: SQTIHQWPATLVQPVGSPLSLECTVEGTSNPNLYWYRQAAGRGLQLLFYSVGIGQISSEVPQNLSASRPQDRQFILSSKKLLLSDSGFYLCAWSGGLTNEKLFFGSGTQLSVL.

The rearrangement joins TRBV11-2 to TRBJ2-5; possible D gene TRBD2, 5 bases. The CDR3 consists of 12 residues. CDR1 SGHAT and CDR2 FQNNGV come from the germline V gene. V was trimmed by 5 bases and J by 7 bases, leaving 11 bases between them. CDR3 amino acids: CASSTRTGTQYF. CDR3 DNA: TGTGCCAGCAGCACCAGGACTGGGACCCAGTACTTC.

This clonotype has ten or more counts. This rearrangement joins TRBV7-3 to TRBJ2-7, with no clear D. Germline V gives CDR1 SGHTA, CDR2 FQGTGA. The length of the CDR3 is 15 residues. Trimming shortened V by 0 bases and J by 0 bases, and 9 bases separated the two germline ends. CDR3 sequence (DNA): TGTGCCAGCAGCTTAACCGACGGCCGCTCCTACGAGCAGTACTTC. This translates into CASSLTDGRSYEQYF. The full variable domain, with the rest looked up from reference TRBV7-3 and TRBJ2-7, is GAGVSQTPSNKVTEKGKYVELRCDPISGHTALYWYRQSLGQGPEFLIYFQGTGAADDSGLPNDRFFAVRPEGSVSTLKIQRTERGDSAVYLCASSLTDGRSYEQYFGPGTRLTVT.

This clonotype was observed many times. This rearrangement joins TRBV28 to TRBJ2-1; D is possibly TRBD1 (6 bases). Trimming shortened V by 4 bases and J by 10 bases, and 14 bases separated the two germline ends. CDR1 and CDR2 (germline): MDHEN, SYDVKM. This CDR3 comprises 13 residues. CDR3 in DNA: TGTGCCAGCAGTTCGTGGAACAGGGACGAGCAGTTCTTC. Protein sequence: CASSSWNRDEQFF.

In this sample, this clonotype turned up many times. The chain has TRBV20-1 and TRBJ2-5, with D possibly being TRBD2 (7 bases). Germline CDR1 DFQATT, CDR2 SNEGSKA (reference sequence). This CDR3 region has 13 residues. Trimming stripped 6 bases from V and 7 bases from J, with 18 bases between. The CDR3 bases are TGCAGTGCCCCTACGGGGGGCGCAGGGACCCAGTACTTC. It codes for CSAPTGGAGTQYF.

The V call is TRBV27, the J call TRBJ2-7; TRBD2 might be the D (6 bases). In germline, CDR1 is MNHEY, CDR2 SMNVEV (reference sequence). The V end lost 8 bases, the J end lost 4 bases, and 18 bases lay between the germline ends. This CDR3 has 14 residues. The CDR3 protein is CASQFSRGLYEQYF. The CDR3 bases are TGTGCCAGCCAGTTTTCGCGGGGCCTTTACGAGCAGTACTTC.

This clonotype was observed a few times. This chain connects TRBV6-5 to TRBJ1-4; 8 bases are shared with TRBD1. Germline CDR1 is MNHEY and CDR2 is SVGAGI. The CDR3 is made up of 14 amino acids. V lost 2 bases to trimming and J lost 8 bases; unmatched junction nucleotides: 4. The CDR3 sequence is CASSYGQGREKLFF. CDR3 DNA sequence: TGTGCCAGCAGTTACGGACAGGGCCGGGAAAAACTGTTTTTT.

The rearrangement uses TRBV6-1 and TRBJ2-2; TRBD2 agrees at 10 bases. The CDR3 has 16 amino acids. V shed 5 bases and J 2 bases; nucleotides not matched to a gene: 5. Germline lookup yields CDR1 MNHNS and CDR2 SASEGT. The CDR3 spells CASSTRTSGNTGELFF. As DNA, the CDR3 is TGTGCCAGCAGTACCAGGACTAGCGGTAACACCGGGGAGCTGTTTTTT.